This passage covers 21 T cell receptor beta chains from one sample sequenced in a study of spatial heterogeneity in lung cancer. Time point of the sample: sample taken at primary tumor resection. TCRdb reanalysed the 5' RACE reads using MiXCR and keeps one entry per CDR3 protein. Of 39,000 or so distinct CDR3 sequences in the sample, roughly 8% were seen once. The sequencing here drew on PBMCs, taken at surgery. The receptor set was obtained from a male donor with early-stage non-small cell lung cancer.

This clonotype has at least ten counts. This sequence joins TRBV27 and TRBJ2-3; 11 nucleotides align to TRBD2. CDR1 is MNHEY and CDR2 is SMNVEV in the germline V gene (reference sequence). V was clipped by 6 bases and J by 5 bases; unmatched bases: 13. This CDR3 is built from 17 residues. The CDR3 DNA reads as TGTGCCAGCAGCACTCCGGCGGGACTAGCGGTTCGAGATACGCAGTATTTT. This gives the protein CASSTPAGLAVRDTQYF.

In this sample, this clonotype turned up many times. This rearrangement joins TRBV6-6 to TRBJ1-5; no reliable D call. The germline V gene encodes CDR1 MNHNY and CDR2 SVGAGI (reference sequence). CDR3 size: 12 residues. With 6 bases removed from V and 1 base from J, the gap between germline ends came to 4 bases. As DNA, the CDR3 is TGTGCCAGCAGCAGGAGCAATCAGCCCCAGCATTTT. The encoded protein is CASSRSNQPQHF.

The chain uses TRBV11-2 and TRBJ2-1; 8 bases match TRBD2. This CDR3 has 11 amino acids. Germline CDR1 is SGHAT and CDR2 is FQNNGV. CDR3: CGSGRAREQFF. CDR3 bases: TGTGGAAGCGGGAGAGCAAGGGAGCAGTTCTTC.

By its share, this clonotype is medium-sized. This chain uses TRBV20-1 with TRBJ2-2; the D is unclear. Germline V lookup: CDR1 DFQATT, CDR2 SNEGSKA (reference sequence). The CDR3 extends over 13 amino acids. The germline V and J ends were trimmed by 4 bases and 7 bases, with 13 bases remaining between them. CDR3 coding DNA: TGCAGTGCTACGGCCCCCCTTTACGGGGAGCTGTTTTTT. Residues: CSATAPLYGELFF.

The table lists this clonotype with a few counts. The genes are TRBV30 and TRBJ1-5; D remains ambiguous. The V gene lost 0 bases and the J gene lost 0 bases, with 9 bases spanning the gap. This CDR3 comprises 15 residues. CDR1 and CDR2 (germline): GTSNPN, SVGIG (reference sequence). This CDR3 is CAWSVPGPSNQPQHF. The CDR3 DNA follows: TGTGCCTGGAGTGTACCCGGACCTAGCAATCAGCCCCAGCATTTT. The complete variable domain, with remaining parts taken from reference TRBV30 and TRBJ1-5, reads SQTIHQWPATLVQPVGSPLSLECTVEGTSNPNLYWYRQAAGRGLQLLFYSVGIGQISSEVPQNLSASRPQDRQFILSSKKLLLSDSGFYLCAWSVPGPSNQPQHFGDGTRLSIL.

This clonotype has ten or more counts. The chain employs TRBV6-6 and TRBJ2-7; weak D call: TRBD1 (5 bases). The CDR3 length is 13 residues. The V end lost 4 bases, the J end lost 8 bases, and 15 bases lay between the germline ends. Germline CDR1 reads MNHNY; CDR2 reads SVGAGI (reference sequence). CDR3 in DNA: TGTGCCAGCAGTTCCCTCAGGACATCCCAGCAGTACGTC. Protein product: CASSSLRTSQQYV.

This clonotype was seen only a few times. This rearrangement joins TRBV9 to TRBJ1-2; D is ambiguous. The germline gives CDR1 SGDLS, CDR2 YYNGEE. Trimming stripped 4 bases from V and 4 bases from J, with 17 bases between. CDR3 length equals 15 residues. CDR3 nucleotide sequence: TGTGCCAGCAGCCCATTGCTGGAGGGCCTCTATGGCTACACCTTC. Translating it yields CASSPLLEGLYGYTF.

Only one count was recorded for this clonotype. A much larger clone is a single base away; this may be a read error. This chain joins TRBV20-1 and TRBJ2-2; perhaps TRBD2 as D (7 bases). Deletions cut 3 bases from V and 2 bases from J, with 16 bases between. Germline CDR1 reads DFQATT; CDR2 reads SNEGSKA (reference sequence). CDR3 size: 16 residues. The CDR3 protein is CSASGRGGINTGELFF. As DNA, the CDR3 is TGCAGTGCTAGCGGGCGCGGGGGCATAAACACCGGGGAGCTGTTTTTT.

This clonotype was recorded many times. The rearrangement uses TRBV5-1 and TRBJ2-3, with TRBD1 as a possible D gene (6 bases). The CDR3 has 13 amino acids. Germline lookup yields CDR1 SGHRS and CDR2 YFSETQ. Trimming cost V 4 bases and J 5 bases, with 11 bases left between them. The CDR3 loop is CASSHGQRDTQYF. In DNA form, the CDR3 reads TGCGCCAGCAGCCACGGACAGAGAGATACGCAGTATTTT.

This clonotype has ten or more counts. J is TRBJ2-2 and V is TRBV12-3 or TRBV12-4; weak D call: TRBD2 (5 bases). V lost 8 bases and J 6 bases, leaving 19 bases between the germline ends. The CDR3 loop spans 15 amino acids. CDR3 bases: TGTGCCAGCCGCCGAGAGGGCCCCAGCTCCGGGGAGCTGTTTTTT. It codes for CASRREGPSSGELFF.

Turning to this clonotype: A much bigger clone sits one base away, suggesting this may be a read error. The V call is TRBV18, the J call TRBJ1-1; D remains ambiguous. The germline gives CDR1 KGHSH, CDR2 LQKENI. The length of the CDR3 is 16 residues. CDR3 amino acids: CASSSPSHRPNTEAFF. In DNA form, the CDR3 reads TGTGCCAGCTCATCACCGAGTCACCGTCCGAACACTGAAGCTTTCTTT.

There are a few counts of this clonotype. The J gene is TRBJ2-1, the V gene TRBV6-1; a possible D gene is TRBD1 (6 bases). The CDR3 runs to 16 residues. Trimming cost V 2 bases and J 2 bases, with 13 bases left between them. Germline values: CDR1 MNHNS, CDR2 SASEGT. CDR3 protein: CASSEFWAGAYNEQFF. CDR3 in DNA: TGTGCCAGCAGTGAATTTTGGGCAGGGGCCTACAATGAGCAGTTCTTC.

This clonotype has at least ten counts. The rearrangement links TRBV27 to TRBJ2-7, with TRBD2 identical over 10 bases. The CDR3 sequence is 13 residues long. Per germline, CDR1 MNHEY and CDR2 SMNVEV (reference sequence). The J segment lost 4 bases and the V segment lost 6 bases, leaving 3 bases of the junction unmatched. CDR3 amino acids: CASSRGLAYEQYV. In DNA, the CDR3 is TGTGCCAGCAGCAGGGGACTAGCGTACGAGCAGTACGTC.

This clonotype was seen ten or more times. Compared with germline, one end of the junction differs, possibly owing to a read error. The chain links TRBV14 to TRBJ2-7; 9 bases agree with TRBD1. The CDR3 sequence is 14 residues long. Germline V gene data show CDR1 as SGHDN and CDR2 as FVKESK. The DNA of the CDR3 is TGTGCCAGCAGCCAAGATTACAGAGGGACAGGGACGTTGTTC. Translating gives CASSQDYRGTGTLF. Full variable domain (outside the CDR3, taken from reference TRBV14 and TRBJ2-7): EAGVTQFPSHSVIEKGQTVTLRCDPISGHDNLYWYRRVMGKEIKFLLHFVKESKQDESGMPNNRFLAERTGGTYSTLKVQPAELEDSGVYFCASSQDYRGTGTLFGPGTRLTVT.

This clonotype was found a few times. The V gene is TRBV14, the J gene TRBJ2-1, with TRBD2 matching 10 bases. V lost 1 base to trimming and J lost 9 bases; unmatched junction nucleotides: 3. Germline-derived CDR1 and CDR2 are SGHDN and FVKESK. CDR3 length equals 14 residues. The CDR3 nucleotides are TGTGCCAGCAGCCAAGGACTAGCGGGCATTGAGCAGTTCTTC. Translation gives CASSQGLAGIEQFF.

Many counts were recorded for this clonotype. The gene calls are TRBV19 and TRBJ2-3; 10 bases fit TRBD1. CDR1 is LNHDA, CDR2 SQIVND, per germline (reference sequence). V was clipped by 1 base and J by 3 bases; unmatched bases: 7. CDR3 length: 17 residues. This chain's CDR3 is CASSIAFRGQGTDTQYF. The DNA for the CDR3 is TGTGCCAGTAGTATAGCGTTCAGGGGACAGGGGACAGATACGCAGTATTTT.

As regards this clonotype: A read error is possible here, since a much larger clone lies one base away. The CDR3 spells CASSGQGVGQLFF. The CDR3, as DNA: TGTGCCAGCAGTGGGCAGGGGGTCGGGCAGCTGTTTTTT. The chain has TRBV2 and TRBJ2-2, with TRBD1 matching 7 bases. CDR1 and CDR2 (germline): SNHLY, FYNNEI. CDR3 size: 13 residues.

V and J are TRBV6-5 and TRBJ2-7, with D possibly being TRBD2 (7 bases). The V gene lost 4 bases and the J gene lost 4 bases, with 20 bases spanning the gap. Germline V CDR1 and CDR2: MNHEY, SVGAGI. The CDR3 is 16 residues long. The CDR3 spells CASSLGGGAFFYEQYF. In DNA form, the CDR3 reads TGTGCCAGCAGTTTGGGGGGGGGCGCGTTCTTTTACGAGCAGTACTTC.

This clonotype has at least ten counts. The chain recombines TRBV20-1 with TRBJ2-7; D gene unclear. The length of the CDR3 is 12 residues. Per germline, CDR1 DFQATT and CDR2 SNEGSKA (reference sequence). The V gene lost 3 bases and the J gene lost 2 bases, with 8 bases spanning the gap. The CDR3 nucleotides read TGCAGTGCTAGTGCCGGGCCCTACGAGCAGTACGTC. It specifies CSASAGPYEQYV.

The table lists this clonotype with a few counts. The chain combines TRBV20-1 with TRBJ2-1; 12 bases agree with TRBD2. Germline CDR1 reads DFQATT; CDR2 reads SNEGSKA (reference sequence). Unmatched junction bases numbered 10, after V lost 4 bases and J lost 3 bases. The CDR3 sequence is 17 residues long. This CDR3 is CSANLGLAGLLYNEQFF. CDR3 coding DNA: TGCAGTGCTAACCTTGGACTAGCGGGATTACTCTACAATGAGCAGTTCTTC.

This clonotype was observed many times. This chain joins TRBV6-5 and TRBJ1-1, with D hard to call. Trimming stripped 4 bases from V and 1 base from J, with 7 bases between. The CDR3 has 13 amino acids. In germline, CDR1 is MNHEY, CDR2 SVGAGI. The CDR3 nucleotides are TGTGCCAGCAGTTTTTCATCGAACACTGAAGCTTTCTTT. Translating it yields CASSFSSNTEAFF.